This TCR beta chain was sequenced for a study of T cell responses to AZD1222 COVID-19 vaccine. Produced via immunoSEQ multiplex PCR; TCRdb's table is partial and in-frame only. The data show under 150,000 clones, roughly 90% seen once. Germline lookup yields CDR1 SGDLS and CDR2 YYNGEE. This CDR3 spans 12 amino acids. Trimming removed 7 bases at V and 10 bases at J, with 15 bases between. V usage is TRBV9 and J usage is TRBJ2-1; D not certain. Sequences were derived from peripheral blood, sampled 28 days after the second AZD1222 dose. The sequence was collected from an adult who received the AZD1222 COVID-19 vaccine. The CDR3 bases are TGTGCCAGCGGTTTGGTATCCACGGAGCAGTTCTTC. The encoded protein is CASGLVSTEQFF.